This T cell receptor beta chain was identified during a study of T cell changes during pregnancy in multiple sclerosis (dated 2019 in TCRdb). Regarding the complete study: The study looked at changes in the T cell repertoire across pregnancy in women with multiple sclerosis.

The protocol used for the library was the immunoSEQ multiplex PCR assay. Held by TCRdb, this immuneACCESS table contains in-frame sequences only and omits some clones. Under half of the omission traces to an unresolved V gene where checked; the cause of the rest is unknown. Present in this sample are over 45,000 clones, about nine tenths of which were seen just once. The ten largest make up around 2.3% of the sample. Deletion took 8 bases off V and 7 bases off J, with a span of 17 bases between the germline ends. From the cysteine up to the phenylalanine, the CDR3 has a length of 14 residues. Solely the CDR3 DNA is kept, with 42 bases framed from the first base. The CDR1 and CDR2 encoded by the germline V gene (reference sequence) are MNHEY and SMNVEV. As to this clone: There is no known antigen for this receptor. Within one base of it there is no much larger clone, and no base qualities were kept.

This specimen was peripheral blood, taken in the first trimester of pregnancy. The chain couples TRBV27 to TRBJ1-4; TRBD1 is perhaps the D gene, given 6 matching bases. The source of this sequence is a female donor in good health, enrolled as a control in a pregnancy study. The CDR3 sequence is CASGQQGWGEKLFF. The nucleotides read TGTGCCAGCGGACAACAGGGATGGGGTGAAAAACTGTTTTTT.